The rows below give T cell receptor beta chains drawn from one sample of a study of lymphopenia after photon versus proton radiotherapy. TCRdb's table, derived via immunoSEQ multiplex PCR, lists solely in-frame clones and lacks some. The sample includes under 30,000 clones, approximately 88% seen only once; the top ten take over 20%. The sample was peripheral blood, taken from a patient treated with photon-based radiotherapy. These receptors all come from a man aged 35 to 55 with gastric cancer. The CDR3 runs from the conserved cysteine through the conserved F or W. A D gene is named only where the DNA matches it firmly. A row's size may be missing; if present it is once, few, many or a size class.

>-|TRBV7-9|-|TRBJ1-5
CASSFEGQQGNQPQHF
TGTGCCAGCAGCTTCGAAGGGCAGCAGGGCAATCAGCCCCAGCATTTT
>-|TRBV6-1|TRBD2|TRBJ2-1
CASSEEKTSGGRNEQFF
TGTGCCAGCAGTGAAGAGAAGACTAGCGGGGGACGCAATGAGCAGTTCTTC
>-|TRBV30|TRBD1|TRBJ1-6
CAWSRDRGPPLHF
TGTGCCTGGAGTAGGGACAGGGGGCCACCCCTCCACTTT
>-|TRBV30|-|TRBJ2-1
CAWSVGQLNEQFF
TGTGCCTGGAGTGTAGGACAGCTCAATGAGCAGTTCTTC
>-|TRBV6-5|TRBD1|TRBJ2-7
CASSRPGTASTEQYF
TGTGCCAGCAGTCGACCCGGGACAGCCTCTACTGAGCAGTACTTC
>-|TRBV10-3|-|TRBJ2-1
CAISESSGGLYNEQFF
TGTGCCATCAGTGAGTCGTCCGGGGGGCTCTACAATGAGCAGTTCTTC
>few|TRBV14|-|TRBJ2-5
CASSPFSETQYF
TGTGCCAGCAGCCCCTTTTCGGAGACCCAGTACTTC
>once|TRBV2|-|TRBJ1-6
CASMSGRGSPLHF
TGTGCCAGCATGTCTGGTAGGGGATCACCCCTCCACTTT
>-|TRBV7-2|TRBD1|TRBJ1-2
CASSRGQGDGYTF
TGTGCCAGCAGCCGGGGACAGGGGGACGGCTACACCTTC
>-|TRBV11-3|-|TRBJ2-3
CASSSPGRTDTQYF
TGTGCCAGCAGCTCACCAGGGAGAACAGATACGCAGTATTTT
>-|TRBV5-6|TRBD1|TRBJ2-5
CASSQGQKGQETQYF
TGTGCCAGCAGCCAGGGACAGAAAGGTCAAGAGACCCAGTACTTC
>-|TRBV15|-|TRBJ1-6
CATSRDQSPLHF
TGTGCCACCAGCAGAGATCAATCACCCCTCCACTTT
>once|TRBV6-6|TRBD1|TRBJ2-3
CASRPTGGVGTDTQYF
TGTGCCAGCAGACCGACAGGGGGCGTCGGCACAGATACGCAGTATTTT
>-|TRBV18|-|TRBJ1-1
CASSPGTGEAFF
TGTGCCAGCTCACCAGGCACAGGTGAGGCTTTCTTT
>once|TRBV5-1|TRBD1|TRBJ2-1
CASTPAGTANNEQFF
TGCGCCAGCACCCCCGCCGGGACAGCTAACAATGAGCAGTTCTTC
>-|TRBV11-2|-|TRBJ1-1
CASSGDSWNTEAFF
TGTGCCAGCAGCGGGGACTCCTGGAACACTGAAGCTTTCTTT
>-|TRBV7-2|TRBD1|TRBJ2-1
CASSPGQGANEQFF
TGTGCCAGCAGCCCCGGACAGGGGGCCAATGAGCAGTTCTTC
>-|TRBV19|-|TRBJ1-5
CASSSNGEQSRSQHF
TGTGCCAGTAGTTCCAATGGCGAGCAATCTAGGTCCCAGCATTTT
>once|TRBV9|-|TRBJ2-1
CASSVESADLNEQFF
TGTGCCAGCAGCGTAGAGTCGGCAGACCTCAATGAGCAGTTCTTC
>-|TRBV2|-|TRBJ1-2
CASSWDPYGYTF
TGTGCCAGCAGCTGGGACCCCTATGGCTACACCTTC
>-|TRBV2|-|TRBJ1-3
CASSEGGAGSSGNTIYF
TGTGCCAGCAGTGAAGGGGGAGCAGGGTCATCTGGAAACACCATATATTTT
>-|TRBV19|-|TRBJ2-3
CASSSGSDTQYF
TGTGCCAGTAGTAGTGGGTCAGATACGCAGTATTTT
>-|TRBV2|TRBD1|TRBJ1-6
CASSGATGRTYNSPLHF
TGTGCCAGCAGTGGGGCGACAGGGAGGACCTATAATTCACCCCTCCACTTT
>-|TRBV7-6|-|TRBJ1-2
CASSSPQHDIYGYTF
TGTGCCAGCAGCTCCCCGCAACACGACATCTATGGCTACACCTTC
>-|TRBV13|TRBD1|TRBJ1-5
CASRAGGLGNQPQHF
TGTGCCAGCAGGGCAGGGGGCCTGGGCAATCAGCCCCAGCATTTT
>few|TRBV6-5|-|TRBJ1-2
CASRRTAYGYTF
TGTGCCAGCAGAAGGACGGCCTATGGCTACACCTTC
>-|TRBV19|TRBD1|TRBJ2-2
CAIGTGKNTGELFF
TGTGCCATAGGGACAGGGAAGAACACCGGGGAGCTGTTTTTT
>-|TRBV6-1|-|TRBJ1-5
CASTSGIYSNQPQHF
TGTGCCAGCACTTCGGGAATCTATAGCAATCAGCCCCAGCATTTT
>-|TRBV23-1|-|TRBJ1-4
CASSQSGTQGEKLFF
TGCGCCAGCAGTCAATCGGGGACCCAGGGAGAAAAACTGTTTTTT
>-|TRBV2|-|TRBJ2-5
CASSGETQYF
TGTGCCAGCAGTGGGGAGACCCAGTACTTC
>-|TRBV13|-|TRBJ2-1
CASSLFWESNEQFF
TGTGCCAGCAGCTTATTCTGGGAGTCCAATGAGCAGTTCTTC
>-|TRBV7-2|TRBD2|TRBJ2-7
CASSLRSGADKYF
TGTGCCAGCAGCTTACGGAGCGGGGCGGATAAGTACTTC
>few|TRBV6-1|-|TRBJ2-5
CASSRSRTEETQYF
TGTGCCAGCAGCCGGTCCCGGACAGAGGAGACCCAGTACTTC
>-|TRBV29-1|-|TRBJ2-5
CSVVWGPQETQYF
TGCAGCGTTGTGTGGGGACCTCAAGAGACCCAGTACTTC
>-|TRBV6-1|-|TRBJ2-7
CASSVDGQTITYEQYF
TGTGCCAGCAGTGTGGACGGACAAACTATTACCTACGAGCAGTACTTC
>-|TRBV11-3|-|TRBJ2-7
CASSPGGTASYEQYF
TGTGCCAGCAGCCCCGGGGGGACAGCCTCCTACGAGCAGTACTTC
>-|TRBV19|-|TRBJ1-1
CASTPQGVSTEAFF
TGTGCCAGTACCCCACAGGGCGTGAGCACTGAAGCTTTCTTT
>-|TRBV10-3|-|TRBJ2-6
CAISGWSDSGANVLTF
TGTGCCATCAGTGGCTGGTCCGACTCTGGGGCCAACGTCCTGACTTTC
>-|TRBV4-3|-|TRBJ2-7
CASSQDRGQAYEQYF
TGCGCCAGCAGCCAAGATCGAGGGCAGGCCTACGAGCAGTACTTC
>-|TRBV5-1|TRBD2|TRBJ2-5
CASTERGETQYF
TGCGCCAGCACCGAGCGGGGTGAGACCCAGTACTTC
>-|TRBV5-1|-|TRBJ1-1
CASSLEGGRMAEAFF
TGCGCCAGCAGCTTGGAGGGGGGAAGAATGGCTGAAGCTTTCTTT
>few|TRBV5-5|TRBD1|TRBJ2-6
CASSGGTGNSGANVLTF
TGTGCCAGCAGCGGAGGGACAGGAAACTCTGGGGCCAACGTCCTGACTTTC
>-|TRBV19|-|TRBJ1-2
CASSYVAYGYTF
TGTGCCAGTAGTTACGTCGCCTATGGCTACACCTTC
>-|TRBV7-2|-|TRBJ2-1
CASSLDSVGEQFF
TGTGCCAGCAGCTTAGACAGCGTAGGAGAGCAGTTCTTC
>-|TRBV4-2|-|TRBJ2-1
CASSPGGPSYNEQFF
TGTGCCAGCAGCCCCGGTGGGCCCTCCTACAATGAGCAGTTCTTC
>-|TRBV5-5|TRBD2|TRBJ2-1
CASSSRPGGGVEQFF
TGTGCCAGCAGCTCGCGCCCAGGCGGGGGGGTGGAGCAGTTCTTC
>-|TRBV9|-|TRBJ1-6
CASSVVGSNSPLHF
TGTGCCAGCAGCGTAGTAGGGAGTAATTCACCCCTCCACTTT
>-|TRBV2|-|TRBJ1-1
CASGRTVSQYTEAFF
TGTGCCAGCGGAAGGACAGTTTCGCAGTACACTGAAGCTTTCTTT
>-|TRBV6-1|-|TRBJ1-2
CATSGRLLGNYGYTF
TGTGCCACCAGTGGCCGACTCCTGGGTAACTATGGCTACACCTTC
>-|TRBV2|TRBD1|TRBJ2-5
CASSIGTGEETQYF
TGTGCCAGCAGTATAGGGACAGGGGAAGAGACCCAGTACTTC
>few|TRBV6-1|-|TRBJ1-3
CASVWTLTGNTIYF
TGTGCCAGCGTGTGGACACTGACTGGAAACACCATATATTTT
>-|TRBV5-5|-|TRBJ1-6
CASSLSAGSNSPLHF
TGTGCCAGCAGCTTGTCGGCAGGGTCGAATTCACCCCTCCACTTT
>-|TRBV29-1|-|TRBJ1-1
CSVGSGATEAFF
TGCAGCGTTGGTTCTGGGGCGACCGAAGCTTTCTTT
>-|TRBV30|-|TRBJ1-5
CAWSMFQGPNQPQHF
TGTGCCTGGAGTATGTTTCAGGGGCCTAATCAGCCCCAGCATTTT